Reported below is one T cell receptor beta chain. Its antigen is undetermined. People whose metastatic non-small-cell lung cancer was chemo-refractory got focal radiation along with CTLA-4 blockade by ipilimumab. CDR1 and CDR2 from the germline V gene are MDHEN and SYDVKM. V lost 1 base, J lost 5 bases, and 12 bases lay in between. This CDR3 has 15 amino acids. This entry is derived from a study of radiotherapy plus CTLA-4 blockade in lung cancer. Study overall: Objective response was observed in roughly 17% of patients, and disease control in approximately 30%.

Sequenced by immunoSEQ multiplex PCR; TCRdb stores in-frame clones only, minus some. The table has 95,000 to 150,000 clones, more than 80% seen once. General study findings and limits: Researchers report tumor-derived TCR clones expanding in blood after radiotherapy plus ipilimumab.

The clonotype comes from a human donor with non-small cell lung cancer that progressed on radiotherapy plus ipilimumab. V and J are TRBV28 and TRBJ2-1; D might be TRBD1 or TRBD2, each matching 5 bases. The source material was peripheral blood, sampled from a patient treated with radiotherapy plus ipilimumab. The CDR3 is CASSLLGEGDNEQFF. The CDR3 coding sequence is TGTGCCAGCAGTTTATTGGGAGAAGGGGACAATGAGCAGTTCTTC.